The clone carrying this T cell receptor (beta chain) has a single count. What it binds is unknown. The sample is drawn from a study of cytomegalovirus exposure and HLA in healthy donors. The CDR3 extends over 16 amino acids. 60 Vbeta and 13 Jbeta primers were used in PCR. This table comes from immunoSEQ multiplex PCR, and its TCRdb copy is limited to in-frame clones, with some not included. The table has about 170,000 clones, around 78% seen once. Broader study findings: An apparent linkage of common viral pathogens to several of the most significant clusters emerged in a later analysis. It was reported that TCR beta sequences correctly inferred the HLA-A and HLA-B alleles for most subjects.

This receptor was obtained from a woman between 45 and 60 years old in good health and CMV-seropositive. Material: PBMCs. This chain uses TRBV21-1 with TRBJ2-7; TRBD1 was called by the table and not checked on the DNA. TRBV21-1 is labeled a pseudogene. CDR3 nucleotide sequence: TGTGCCAGCAATGGGGACAGGGGGGCGATGCCCTACGAGCAGTACTTC. Its translation is CASNGDRGAMPYEQYF.